The rows below give T cell receptor beta chains drawn from one sample of a study of blood T cell repertoires in COVID-19. Clones were read by immunoSEQ multiplex PCR, and TCRdb kept only the in-frame ones, dropping some. The sample consists of around 230,000 clones, about four fifths of them appearing once. The sequencing sample was made of peripheral blood. These receptors were taken from a woman aged 80 or over with acute or convalescent COVID-19. Each CDR3 is given without its conserved first and last residue. Clone size appears in some rows only: once, few, many, or a class for an expanded clone.

j_gene | v_gene | abundance | CDR3aa
TRBJ1-4 | TRBV19 | few | ASSLTGVSNEKLF
TRBJ1-1 | TRBV7-8 | once | ASSRGTEAF
TRBJ1-1 | TRBV12-3/TRBV12-4 | NA | ASSLFGTAEAF
TRBJ2-1 | TRBV7-2 | NA | ASSLEASLNYNEQF
TRBJ2-7 | TRBV4-1 | once | ASSQGGGQSSYEQY
TRBJ1-4 | TRBV19 | NA | ASSFGGRVNEKLF
TRBJ2-3 | TRBV5-1 | NA | ASSQEQGRDTQY
TRBJ2-4 | TRBV7-9 | NA | ASSRGTDFKNIQY
TRBJ2-3 | TRBV11-3 | NA | ASSSRGGWDTQY
TRBJ2-2 | TRBV19 | once | ASSIRDKNTGELF
TRBJ2-5 | TRBV29-1 | NA | SVGKGQGPQETQY
TRBJ2-7 | TRBV29-1 | NA | SAGTGYEQY
TRBJ2-5 | TRBV21-1 | NA | ASSKELVAAGYAETQY
TRBJ2-1 | TRBV21-1 | NA | ASSHGGYDYNEQF
TRBJ1-6 | TRBV19 | NA | ATDRASPLH
TRBJ1-1 | TRBV7-2 | NA | ASSTWTGGGDTEAF
TRBJ2-7 | TRBV9 | NA | ASSVGDSTLYEQY
TRBJ1-5 | TRBV5-1 | NA | ASSFGLPNQPQH
TRBJ2-2 | TRBV20-1 | NA | SASVSGRNTGELF
TRBJ2-7 | TRBV5-6 | NA | ASSLARAHPTISYEQY
TRBJ2-5 | TRBV3-1/TRBV3-2 | NA | ASSPLGGAAETQY
TRBJ2-5 | TRBV3-1/TRBV3-2 | NA | ASSHSGYQETQY
TRBJ2-2 | TRBV11-3 | NA | ASSFGQGSGNTGELF
TRBJ2-3 | TRBV6-2/TRBV6-3 | NA | ASSHPWDRETDTQY
TRBJ1-1 | TRBV7-9 | NA | ASSGGQGVNTEAF
TRBJ2-7 | TRBV5-4 | NA | ASSLTGGPYEQY
TRBJ2-5 | TRBV18 | NA | ASSGGGQETQY
TRBJ1-1 | TRBV10-3 | NA | AISESGQGNTEAF
TRBJ1-2 | TRBV11-2 | few | ASSLPQGVNYGYT
TRBJ1-5 | TRBV18 | few | ASSPGTGANQPQH
TRBJ1-5 | TRBV19 | NA | ASSPGTGGNQPQH
TRBJ1-4 | TRBV7-9 | NA | ASSLAQGRNEKLF
TRBJ2-3 | TRBV2 | NA | ASRDQIRGLKADTQY
TRBJ1-5 | TRBV28 | NA | ASTWGDQPQH
TRBJ1-5 | TRBV5-1 | NA | ASSLVPGQGGPQH
TRBJ2-7 | TRBV29-1 | few | SVRTLGGYEQY
TRBJ2-7 | TRBV4-2 | few | ASSQVFGGTSYEQY